The clone carrying this T cell receptor beta chain was counted ten times or more. Its target is unknown. This record comes from a study of blood T cells in healthy people across ages. Study background: Using template switching, researchers captured about one barcoded beta molecule for each two T cells. Points from the study as a whole: Naive CD4+ cells and diversity were both higher in long-lived donors than in aged donors.

A sample-barcoded 5' primer and a J-beta primer mix were used in a second PCR of roughly 6 to 12 cycles. Per-sample output comprised a minimum of 2.5 million paired-end reads containing CDR3. TCRdb reprocessed the 5' RACE reads via MiXCR and lists one record per CDR3 protein. The sample has 790,000 or so distinct CDR3 sequences, about half seen once. CDR3 length: 14 residues. Trimming cost V 6 bases and J 8 bases; bases outside gene matches: 9. Germline CDR1 reads SNHLY; CDR2 reads FYNNEI. The V and J genes are TRBV2 and TRBJ2-1; the match to TRBD1 covers 8 bases. The clonotype was recovered from a man of 80 years or more in good health. Sequencing used blood. The CDR3 here is CASRTGGQMDEQFF. The CDR3 DNA is TGTGCCAGCAGAACAGGGGGTCAAATGGATGAGCAGTTCTTC. Using reference TRBV2 and TRBJ2-1 for the parts outside the CDR3, the full variable domain is EPEVTQTPSHQVTQMGQEVILRCVPISNHLYFYWYRQILGQKVEFLVSFYNNEISEKSEIFDDQFSVERPDGSNFTLKIRSTKLEDSAMYFCASRTGGQMDEQFFGPGTRLTVL.